The clone carrying this T cell receptor (beta chain) was observed at least ten times. What it recognizes is unknown. This record comes from a study of response to subunit inactivated influenza vaccine. Study-wide results and caveats: Authors proposed each seasonal influenza vaccination draws in few new T cells.

This CDR3 contains 15 residues. In germline, CDR1 is LGHNA, CDR2 YSLEER. V shed 3 bases and J 2 bases; nucleotides not matched to a gene: 6. TCRdb redid the calling of the RT-PCR reads with MiXCR, one entry per CDR3 protein. Of 200,000 to 300,000 distinct CDR3 sequences listed, 12% are singletons. Sequences were derived from non-naive T cells sorted from PBMCs, sampled approximately 15 days before vaccination. The rearrangement joins TRBV4-3 to TRBJ1-2; 7 nucleotides agree with TRBD1. This TCR came from a man over 45 who received an inactivated influenza vaccine. The CDR3 here is CASSQDRQGNYGYTF. CDR3 bases: TGCGCCAGCAGCCAGGATAGACAGGGAAACTATGGCTACACCTTC.